Here is one T cell receptor beta chain with its context. Its antigen is not known. The data belong to a study of cytomegalovirus exposure and HLA in healthy donors. Study observations and caveats: TCR beta V- and J-gene trimming, according to a later analysis, was linked to a missense DCLRE1C variant. The authors listed around 150 TCR beta chains as cytomegalovirus-associated. Association with HLA alleles at 0.05 false discovery rate was found for roughly 17,000 TCR beta sequences in a later analysis.

The CDR3 is 18 residues long. Trimming took 2 bases from V and 4 from J; bases not matched to a gene: 11. CDR1 LNHNV and CDR2 YYDKDF come from the germline V gene (reference sequence). Researchers ran the PCR with 60 Vbeta and 13 Jbeta primers. The method was immunoSEQ multiplex PCR; TCRdb's version includes in-frame clones alone and lacks a portion of them. Among about 91,000 clones listed, around 60% were seen once. This receptor was identified in a human donor in good health. The sequencing sample was made of PBMCs. This rearrangement joins TRBV15 to TRBJ1-3; TRBD1 matches at 10 bases. The CDR3 protein is CATSRTRTTGGSGNTIYF. The CDR3 nucleotides are TGTGCCACCAGCAGAACCCGGACGACAGGGGGCAGCGGAAACACCATATATTTT.